This T cell receptor (beta chain) was documented in a study of low-dose radiotherapy and immunotherapy resistance in tumors. Germline loops: CDR1 SGHDN, CDR2 FVKESK. The CDR3 contains 14 residues. Trimming cost V 4 bases and J 6 bases; bases outside gene matches: 9. TRAV- and TRBV-specific primers primed first-strand cDNA, covering alpha and beta chains. For amplifying TCRs, the PCR ran for approximately 18 cycles with Phusion, which was used together with a constant-region primer and the adapter on the V primers. MiXCR, run by TCRdb on the reads, gives a single entry per CDR3 protein. The sample has about 58,000 distinct CDR3 sequences, around 23% seen once. The sample's time point: after trial treatment. Treatment of the sample: LDRT plus nivolumab, ipilimumab, low-dose cyclophosphamide and aspirin (RACIN trial). Nivolumab, ipilimumab, aspirin, low-dose cyclophosphamide and low-dose radiotherapy were given to donors.

In its sample, this clonotype was seen many times. The TCR comes from a male donor with prostate cancer. Here the sequenced sample was PBMCs, taken after low-dose radiotherapy plus immunotherapy. This sequence joins TRBV14 and TRBJ2-7; the match to TRBD2 covers 7 bases. DNA for the CDR3: TGTGCCAGCAGCCCGCGCAGGGAGGGTGGCGAGCAGTACTTC. This encodes CASSPRREGGEQYF.